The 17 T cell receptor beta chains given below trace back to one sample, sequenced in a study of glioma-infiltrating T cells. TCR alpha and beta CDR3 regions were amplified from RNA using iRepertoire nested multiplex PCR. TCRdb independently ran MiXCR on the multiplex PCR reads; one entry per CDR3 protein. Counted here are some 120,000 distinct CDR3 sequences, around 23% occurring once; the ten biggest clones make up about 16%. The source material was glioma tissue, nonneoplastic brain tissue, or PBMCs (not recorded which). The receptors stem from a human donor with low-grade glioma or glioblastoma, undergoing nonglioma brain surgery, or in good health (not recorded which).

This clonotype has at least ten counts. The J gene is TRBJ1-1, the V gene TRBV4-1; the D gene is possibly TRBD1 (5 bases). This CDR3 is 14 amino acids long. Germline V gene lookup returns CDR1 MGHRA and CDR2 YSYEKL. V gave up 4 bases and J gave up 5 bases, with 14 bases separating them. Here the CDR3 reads CASSPYGGETEAFF. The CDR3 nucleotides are TGCGCCAGCAGCCCCTACGGGGGGGAAACTGAAGCTTTCTTT.

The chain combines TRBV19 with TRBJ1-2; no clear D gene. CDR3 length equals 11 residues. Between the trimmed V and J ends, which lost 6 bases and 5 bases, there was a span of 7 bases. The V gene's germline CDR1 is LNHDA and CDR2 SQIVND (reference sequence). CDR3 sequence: CASSRHYGYTF. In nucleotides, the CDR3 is TGTGCCAGTAGCCGGCATTATGGCTACACCTTC.

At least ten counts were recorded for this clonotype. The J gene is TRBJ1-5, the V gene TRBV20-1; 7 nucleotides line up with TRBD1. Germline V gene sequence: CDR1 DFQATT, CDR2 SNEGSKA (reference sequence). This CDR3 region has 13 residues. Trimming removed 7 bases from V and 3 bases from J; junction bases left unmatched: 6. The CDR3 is CSVLGQDNQPQHF. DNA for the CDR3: TGCAGTGTCCTCGGACAGGACAATCAGCCCCAGCATTTT.

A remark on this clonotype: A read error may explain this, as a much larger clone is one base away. CDR3 DNA: TGTGCCAGCAGTATTTCCATAGGAATCGCAGATACGCAGTATTTT. As protein: CASSISIGIADTQYF. The rearrangement joins TRBV12-3 or TRBV12-4 to TRBJ2-3; no reliable D call. The length of the CDR3 is 15 residues. V was trimmed by 5 bases and J by 4 bases, leaving 16 bases between them.

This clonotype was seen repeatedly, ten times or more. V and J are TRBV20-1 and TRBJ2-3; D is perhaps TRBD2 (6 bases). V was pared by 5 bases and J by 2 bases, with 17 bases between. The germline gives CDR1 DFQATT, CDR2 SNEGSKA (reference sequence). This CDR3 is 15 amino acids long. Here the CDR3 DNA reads TGCAGTGCTCGGGGACTCATTCTCCCCACAGATACGCAGTATTTT. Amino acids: CSARGLILPTDTQYF.

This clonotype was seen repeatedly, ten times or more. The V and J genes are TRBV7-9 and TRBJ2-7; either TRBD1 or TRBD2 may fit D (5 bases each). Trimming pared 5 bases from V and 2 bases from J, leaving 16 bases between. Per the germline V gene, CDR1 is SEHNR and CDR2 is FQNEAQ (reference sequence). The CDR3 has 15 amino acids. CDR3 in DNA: TGTGCCAGCAGCGGAGGAAGGGGAAAAGCCTACGAGCAGTACTTC. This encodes CASSGGRGKAYEQYF. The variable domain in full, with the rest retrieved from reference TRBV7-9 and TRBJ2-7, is DTGVSQNPRHKITKRGQNVTFRCDPISEHNRLYWYRQTLGQGPEFLTYFQNEAQLEKSRLLSDRFSAERPKGSFSTLEIQRTEQGDSAMYLCASSGGRGKAYEQYFGPGTRLTVT.

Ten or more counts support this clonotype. The CDR3 sequence is CSAPGTGPKGYTF. The CDR3 DNA is TGCAGTGCTCCTGGGACAGGCCCTAAGGGCTACACCTTC. The rearrangement joins TRBV20-1 to TRBJ1-2, with 8 bases identical to TRBD1. The germline V gene encodes CDR1 DFQATT and CDR2 SNEGSKA (reference sequence). Losses at the gene ends were 5 bases for V and 8 bases for J; bases not matched to a gene: 10. The CDR3 has 13 residues.

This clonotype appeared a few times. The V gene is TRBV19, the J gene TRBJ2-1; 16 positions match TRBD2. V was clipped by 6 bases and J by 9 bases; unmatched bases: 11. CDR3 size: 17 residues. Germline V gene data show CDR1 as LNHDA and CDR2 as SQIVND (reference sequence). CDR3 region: CASRTLGTSGREGEQFF. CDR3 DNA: TGTGCCAGTAGGACTCTCGGGACTAGCGGGAGGGAGGGTGAGCAGTTCTTC.

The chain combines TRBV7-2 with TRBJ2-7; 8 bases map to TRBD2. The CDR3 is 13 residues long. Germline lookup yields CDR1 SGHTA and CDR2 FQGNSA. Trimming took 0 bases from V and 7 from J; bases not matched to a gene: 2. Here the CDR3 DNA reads TGTGCCAGCAGCTTAGCGAGCGGGAGTGAGCAGTACTTC. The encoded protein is CASSLASGSEQYF.

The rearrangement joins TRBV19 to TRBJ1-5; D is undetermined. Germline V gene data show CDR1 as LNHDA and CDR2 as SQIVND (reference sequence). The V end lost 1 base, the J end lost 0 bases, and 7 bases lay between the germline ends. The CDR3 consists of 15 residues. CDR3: CASSIGIYSNQPQHF. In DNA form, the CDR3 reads TGTGCCAGTAGTATAGGGATTTATAGCAATCAGCCCCAGCATTTT.

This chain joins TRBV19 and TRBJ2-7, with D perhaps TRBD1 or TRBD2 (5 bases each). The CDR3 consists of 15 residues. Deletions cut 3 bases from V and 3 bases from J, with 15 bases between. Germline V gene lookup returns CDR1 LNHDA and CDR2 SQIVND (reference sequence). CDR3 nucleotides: TGTGCCAGTAGTATGCGGACACGGGGCCTCTACGAGCAGTACTTC. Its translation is CASSMRTRGLYEQYF.

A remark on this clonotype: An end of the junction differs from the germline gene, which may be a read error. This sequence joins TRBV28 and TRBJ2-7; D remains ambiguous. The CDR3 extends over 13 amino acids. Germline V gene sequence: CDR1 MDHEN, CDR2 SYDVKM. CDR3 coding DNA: TGTGCCAGTAGCCCCCAGAGCTCCTACAAGCAGTACTTC. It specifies CASSPQSSYKQYF.

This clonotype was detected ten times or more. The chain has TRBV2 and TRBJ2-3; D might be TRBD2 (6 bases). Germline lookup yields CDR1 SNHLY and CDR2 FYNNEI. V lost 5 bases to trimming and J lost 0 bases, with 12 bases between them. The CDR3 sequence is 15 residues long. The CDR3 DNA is TGTGCCAGCAGTCCAATAGCGGTGAGCACAGATACGCAGTATTTT. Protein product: CASSPIAVSTDTQYF.

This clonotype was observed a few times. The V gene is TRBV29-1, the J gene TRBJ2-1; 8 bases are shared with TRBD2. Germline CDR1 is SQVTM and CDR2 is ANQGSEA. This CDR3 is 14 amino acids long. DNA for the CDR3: TGCAGTGGACGATCCGGGACTAGGGGCAATGAGCAGTTCTTC. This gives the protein CSGRSGTRGNEQFF.

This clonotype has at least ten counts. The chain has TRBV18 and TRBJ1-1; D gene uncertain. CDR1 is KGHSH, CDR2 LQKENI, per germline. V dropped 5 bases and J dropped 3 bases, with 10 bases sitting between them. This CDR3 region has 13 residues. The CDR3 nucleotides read TGTGCCAGCTCAGAAGGACCTTACACTGAAGCTTTCTTT. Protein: CASSEGPYTEAFF.

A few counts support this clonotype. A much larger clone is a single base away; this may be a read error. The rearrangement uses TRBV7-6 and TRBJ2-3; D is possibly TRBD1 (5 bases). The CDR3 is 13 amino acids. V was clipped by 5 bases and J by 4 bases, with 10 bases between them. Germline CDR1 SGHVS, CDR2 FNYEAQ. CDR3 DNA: TGTGCCAGCAGCAGGGGTTTTTCAGATACGCAGTATTTT. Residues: CASSRGFSDTQYF.

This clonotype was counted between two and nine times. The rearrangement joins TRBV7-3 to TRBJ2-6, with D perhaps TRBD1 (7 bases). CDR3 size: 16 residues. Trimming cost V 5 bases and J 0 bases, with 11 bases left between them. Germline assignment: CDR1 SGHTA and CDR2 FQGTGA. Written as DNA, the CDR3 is TGTGCCAGCAGCGCGGGACAGACCTCTGGGGCCAACGTCCTGACTTTC. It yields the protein CASSAGQTSGANVLTF.